The T cell receptor beta chain described here comes from a study of tissue T cells after allogeneic stem cell transplantation (dated by TCRdb to between 2021 and 2024). General notes on the study: TCR beta repertoires were profiled across many tissues obtained from research autopsies of patients with and without GVHD, as well as in mouse models of GVHD. The human arm was a prospective observational study without blinding or randomization.

CDR1 and CDR2 were assigned from the germline V gene as SGHSN and HYEKVE. The CDR3, from cysteine to phenylalanine, totals 15 residues. Sequencing covers 42 bases of the CDR3, shown here with the frame starting at base 1. V is shortened by 0 bases, J by 1 base, and the region joining them spans 8 bases. Results the study describes overall, beyond this receptor: The patient cohort was small and varied clinically, and sampling depth was recognized as a limitation. The study did not establish which tissue TCRs were alloreactive or antigen-specific, and some clones may have been host cells that persisted. Within patients, how anatomically similar the tissues were was a key factor in shaping TCR repertoire composition, regardless of disease or transplant status. In both patients and mice, T cells from blood and spleen covered only a limited part of the TCR repertoire found in tissues. Only a few T cell clones appeared in more than one patient, yet motif-based clustering showed tissue-specific repertoire signatures that were shared between patients.

For this clone: Its antigen is unknown. The gene names and germline sequences used here belong to the mouse. From the germline J gene comes the end of the CDR3, since the read stops 1 residue before it.

In the paper's terms, the time point label means: mouse harvest day 14 after allogeneic transplant. Mouse grafts consisting of 10^7 T-cell-depleted bone marrow cells combined with 10^6 splenic CD5+ T cells were administered by tail vein injection. GVHD in mice was modeled with a major MHC-mismatch B6 (H2b) into BALB/c (H2d) model, and tissues were profiled at day 7 or 14. Mouse tissues and retro-orbital blood were harvested on day 7 or 14 post-transplant using separate sterile tools per animal; livers were flushed beforehand. Before genomic DNA isolation with the DNeasy Blood & Tissue Kit, mouse tissues were minced with razor blades in buffered saline. Libraries were constructed by the immunoSEQ multiplex PCR assay. Adaptive Biotechnologies performed the TCRbeta CDR3 sequencing at survey depth and reported CDR3 sequences, V/J genes, productive frequency and template counts. TCR beta CDR3 regions were amplified from genomic DNA rather than RNA. Concerning the study's data processing: Jensen-Shannon divergence served to quantify pairwise repertoire overlap between tissues, with 0 meaning identical and 1 meaning complete divergence. Tissues were clustered by single-linkage agglomerative hierarchical clustering of pairwise JSD values and displayed as dendrograms. GLIPH2 was applied to all patient samples using simulation_depth 1000, kmer_min_depth 3, and cdr3_length_cutoff 8, and only groups with more than two unique CDR3s were retained. In a standardized tissue-overlap score, Jaccard GLIPH-group overlap across patients was extrapolated to a standard repertoire size of 1000 clones. To look at how diversity was associated with clinical or experimental variables, linear mixed-effect models were used, with tissue treated as a fixed effect and individual treated as a random effect. TCRdb mirrors the immuneACCESS table, restricted to in-frame sequences. Some clones are absent from its copies; in checked studies, under half trace to an unresolved V gene, and the reason for the others is unknown. V, J and clone size are those of that table, while D and trimming were read from the DNA. The sample includes some 3,500 clones, with approximately 53% observed a single time. Of the sample, 20% to 25% falls within the top ten clones.

Recombination joined TRBV12-1 with TRBJ2-2, and perhaps TRBD2 as D gene, on 6 matching bases. Sequenced: gut tissue. The sequence was obtained from a female BALB/c mouse given C57BL/6 T cells with graft-versus-host disease after an allogeneic hematopoietic cell transplant. The CDR3 here reads CASSLDWRNTGQLYF. The covered CDR3 bases are TGTGCCAGCTCTCTCGACTGGAGAAACACCGGGCAGCTCTAC.